This TCR beta chain was observed in a study of blood T cell repertoires in COVID-19. Using immunoSEQ multiplex PCR, the repertoire was profiled, and TCRdb retains in-frame clones only, with some absent. Of a few hundred thousand clones in the sample, around nine tenths are singletons; the top ten hold roughly 19%. This clone was picked up one time. The germline V gene has CDR1 SGHDT and CDR2 YYEEEE. Trimming pared 1 base from V and 0 bases from J, leaving 5 bases between. There are 14 residues in the CDR3. This chain uses TRBV5-6 with TRBJ1-3; D not certain. The source is a man in his fifties with COVID-19, enrolled during active disease. Sequencing input: peripheral blood. CDR3 bases: TGTGCCAGCAGCTTGTCGAGCTCTGGAAACACCATATATTTT. Amino acid sequence: CASSLSSSGNTIYF.